A single sample is the source of the 2 T cell receptor beta chains below, sequenced in a study of PD-1 blockade in classical Hodgkin lymphoma. All the patients suffered relapse after autologous stem cell transplantation, and brentuximab vedotin exposure differed. Clones were read by immunoSEQ multiplex PCR, and TCRdb kept only the in-frame ones, dropping some. The table shows 45,000 to 55,000 clones, with roughly 73% occurring only once. Here the sequenced sample was peripheral blood mononuclear cells (PBMCs), taken before the second cycle of nivolumab. The receptor set was obtained from a human donor with classical Hodgkin lymphoma.

This clone was observed a handful of times. The V and J genes are TRBV27 and TRBJ2-1, with D hard to call. CDR1 and CDR2 (germline): MNHEY, SMNVEV (reference sequence). The CDR3 has 15 amino acids. V was cut by 5 bases and J by 0 bases, with 11 bases left in between. In DNA form, the CDR3 reads TGTGCCAGCAGTAGGACGCCTAACTCCTACAATGAGCAGTTCTTC. Protein: CASSRTPNSYNEQFF.

This clone was recorded a few times. The J gene is TRBJ1-4, the V gene TRBV29-1; the D is unclear. V was shortened by 5 bases and J by 0 bases, with 7 bases between the two germline ends. Germline V gene lookup returns CDR1 SQVTM and CDR2 ANQGSEA. This CDR3 contains 13 residues. The CDR3 coding sequence is TGCAGCGTTACAGCCCCAACTAATGAAAAACTGTTTTTT. Residues: CSVTAPTNEKLFF. The whole variable domain, filled in from reference TRBV29-1 and TRBJ1-4, reads SAVISQKPSRDICQRGTSLTIQCQVDSQVTMMFWYRQQPGQSLTLIATANQGSEATYESGFVIDKFPISRPNLTFSTLTVSNMSPEDSSIYLCSVTAPTNEKLFFGSGTQLSVL.